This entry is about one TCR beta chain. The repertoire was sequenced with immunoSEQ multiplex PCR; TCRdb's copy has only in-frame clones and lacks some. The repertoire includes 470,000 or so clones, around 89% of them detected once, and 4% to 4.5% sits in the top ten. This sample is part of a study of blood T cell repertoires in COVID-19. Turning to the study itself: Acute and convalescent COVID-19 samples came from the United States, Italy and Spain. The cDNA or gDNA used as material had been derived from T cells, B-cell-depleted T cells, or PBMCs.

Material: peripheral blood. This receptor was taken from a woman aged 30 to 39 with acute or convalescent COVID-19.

CDR3 loop: CASSQAFFLAGSLKEQFF. CDR3 in DNA: TGCGCCAGCAGCCAAGCATTCTTCCTAGCCGGTTCCCTCAAAGAGCAGTTCTTC. The rearrangement joins TRBV4-1 to TRBJ2-1, with a weak D call TRBD2 (5 bases). The CDR3 covers 18 residues. V shed 1 base and J shed 10 bases, with 26 bases lying between them. In germline, CDR1 is MGHRA, CDR2 YSYEKL.